This T cell receptor beta chain comes out of a study of regulatory T cells in long-lasting Graves disease. Regarding time point: persistent/refractory GD, antithyroid drugs over 5 years with positive TRAb. Extracted RNA from PBMCs served as the source of the TCR library. The CDR3 loop spans 15 amino acids. The germline V and J ends were trimmed by 2 bases and 0 bases, with 11 bases remaining between them. The germline gives CDR1 SGHTA, CDR2 FQGTGA. HTBI primers from iRepertoire and Arm-PCR of CDR3 regions yielded the TCR beta libraries. In TCRdb, the multiplex PCR reads were re-called with MiXCR into one record per CDR3 protein. Found here are roughly 500,000 distinct CDR3 sequences, roughly 22% of them singletons; the top ten hold 13%.

This clonotype was sampled from a female donor with Graves disease. V gene TRBV7-3 combines with J gene TRBJ2-7; no firm D call. Sample: peripheral blood mononuclear cells (PBMCs), taken when the disease was refractory, from a patient treated with antithyroid drugs. The CDR3 is CASSLRAESSYEQYF. CDR3 sequence (DNA): TGTGCCAGCAGCTTACGGGCGGAAAGCTCCTACGAGCAGTACTTC.